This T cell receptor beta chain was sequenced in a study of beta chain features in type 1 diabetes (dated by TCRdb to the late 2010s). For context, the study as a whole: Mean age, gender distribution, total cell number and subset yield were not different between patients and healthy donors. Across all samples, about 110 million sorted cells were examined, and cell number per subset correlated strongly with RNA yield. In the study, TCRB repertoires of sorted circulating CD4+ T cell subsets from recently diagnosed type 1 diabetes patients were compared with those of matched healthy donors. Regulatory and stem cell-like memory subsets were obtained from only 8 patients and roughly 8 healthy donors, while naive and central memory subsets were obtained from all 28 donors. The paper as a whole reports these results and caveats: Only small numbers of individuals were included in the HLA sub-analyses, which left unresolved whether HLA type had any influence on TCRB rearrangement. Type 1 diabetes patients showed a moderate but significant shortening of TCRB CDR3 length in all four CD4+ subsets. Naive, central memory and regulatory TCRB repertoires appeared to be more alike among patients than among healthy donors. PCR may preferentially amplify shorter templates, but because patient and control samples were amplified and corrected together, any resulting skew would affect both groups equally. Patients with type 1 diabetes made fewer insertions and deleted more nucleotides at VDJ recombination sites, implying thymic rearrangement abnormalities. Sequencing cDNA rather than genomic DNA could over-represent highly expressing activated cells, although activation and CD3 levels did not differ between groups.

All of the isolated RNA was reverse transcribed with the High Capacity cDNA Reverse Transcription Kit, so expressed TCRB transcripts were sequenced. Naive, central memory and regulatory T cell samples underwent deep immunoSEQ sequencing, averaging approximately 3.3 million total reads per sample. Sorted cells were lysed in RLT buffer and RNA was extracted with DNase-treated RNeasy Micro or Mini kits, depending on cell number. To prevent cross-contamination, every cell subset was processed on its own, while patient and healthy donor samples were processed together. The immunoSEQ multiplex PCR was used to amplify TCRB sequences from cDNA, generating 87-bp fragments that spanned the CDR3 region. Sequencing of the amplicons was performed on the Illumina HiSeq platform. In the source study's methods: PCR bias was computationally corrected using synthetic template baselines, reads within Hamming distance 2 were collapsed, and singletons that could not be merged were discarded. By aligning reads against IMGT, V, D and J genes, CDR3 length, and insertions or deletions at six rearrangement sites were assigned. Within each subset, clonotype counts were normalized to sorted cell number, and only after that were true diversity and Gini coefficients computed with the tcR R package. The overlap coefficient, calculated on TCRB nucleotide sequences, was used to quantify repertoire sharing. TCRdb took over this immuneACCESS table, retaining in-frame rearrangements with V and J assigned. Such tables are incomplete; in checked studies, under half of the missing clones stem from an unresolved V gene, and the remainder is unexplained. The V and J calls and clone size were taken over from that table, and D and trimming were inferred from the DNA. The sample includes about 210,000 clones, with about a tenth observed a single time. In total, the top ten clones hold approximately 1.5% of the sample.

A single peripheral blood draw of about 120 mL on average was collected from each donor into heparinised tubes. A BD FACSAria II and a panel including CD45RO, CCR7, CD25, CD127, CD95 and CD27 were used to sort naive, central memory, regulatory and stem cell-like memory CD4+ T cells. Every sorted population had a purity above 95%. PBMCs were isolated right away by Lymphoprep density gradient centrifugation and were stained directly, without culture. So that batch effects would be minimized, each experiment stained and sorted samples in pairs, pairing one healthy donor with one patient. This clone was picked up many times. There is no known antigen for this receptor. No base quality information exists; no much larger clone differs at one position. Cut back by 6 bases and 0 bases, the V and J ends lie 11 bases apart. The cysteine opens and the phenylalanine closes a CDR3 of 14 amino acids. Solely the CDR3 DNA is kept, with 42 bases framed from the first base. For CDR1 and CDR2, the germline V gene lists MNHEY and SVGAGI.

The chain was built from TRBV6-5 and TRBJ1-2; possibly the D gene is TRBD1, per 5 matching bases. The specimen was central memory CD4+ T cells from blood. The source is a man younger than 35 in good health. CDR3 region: CASRNRIANYGYTF. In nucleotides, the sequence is TGTGCCAGCAGGAACAGGATAGCTAACTATGGCTACACCTTC.